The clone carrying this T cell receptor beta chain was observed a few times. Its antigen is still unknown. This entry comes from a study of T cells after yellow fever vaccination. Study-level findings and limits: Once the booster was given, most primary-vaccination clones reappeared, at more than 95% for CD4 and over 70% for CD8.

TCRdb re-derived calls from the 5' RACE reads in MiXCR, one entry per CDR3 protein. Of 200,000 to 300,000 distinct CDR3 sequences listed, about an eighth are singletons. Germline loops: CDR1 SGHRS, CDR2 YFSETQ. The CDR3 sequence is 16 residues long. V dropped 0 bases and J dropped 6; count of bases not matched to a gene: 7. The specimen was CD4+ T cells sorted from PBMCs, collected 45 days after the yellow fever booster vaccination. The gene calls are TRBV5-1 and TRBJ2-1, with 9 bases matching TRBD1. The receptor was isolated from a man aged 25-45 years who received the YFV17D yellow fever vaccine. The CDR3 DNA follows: TGCGCCAGCAGCTTGGCGAGGACAGGGGCGGGCAATGAGCAGTTCTTC. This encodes CASSLARTGAGNEQFF. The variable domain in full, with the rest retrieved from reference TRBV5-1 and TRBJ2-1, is KAGVTQTPRYLIKTRGQQVTLSCSPISGHRSVSWYQQTPGQGLQFLFEYFSETQRNKGNFPGRFSGRQFSNSRSEMNVSTLELGDSALYLCASSLARTGAGNEQFFGPGTRLTVL.